These T cell receptor beta chains were read from a single sample in a study of T cell repertoires in aging, cancer and after chemotherapy. TCRdb reprocessed the multiplex PCR reads via MiXCR and lists one record per CDR3 protein. The table includes approximately 18,000 distinct CDR3 sequences, around half detected once. Source material: blood. Receptors originate from a human donor in good health. Both conserved end residues are part of each CDR3. Fields, in order: CDR3 protein, CDR3 DNA, D gene, J gene, V gene, clone size. A D gene is named only where the DNA matches it firmly. Clone size appears in some rows only: once, few, many, or a class for an expanded clone.

CASSLEGGNTEAFF | TGCGCCAGCAGCTTGGAAGGGGGGAACACTGAAGCTTTCTTT | NA | TRBJ1-1 | TRBV5-6 | NA
CASSLGTWGTEAFF | TGTGCCAGCAGTTTAGGGACCTGGGGCACTGAAGCTTTCTTT | NA | TRBJ1-1 | TRBV27 | NA
CSVLTGGANTGELFF | TGCAGCGTTTTGACAGGTGGCGCGAACACCGGGGAGCTGTTTTTT | NA | TRBJ2-2 | TRBV29-1 | medium-sized
CASRGGPSTEAFF | TGTGCCAGTAGGGGGGGCCCATCCACTGAAGCTTTCTTT | NA | TRBJ1-1 | TRBV19 | NA
CASSRGGEPNYGYTF | TGCGCCAGCAGCAGGGGAGGGGAACCCAACTATGGCTACACCTTC | NA | TRBJ1-2 | TRBV5-1 | NA
CASSSPGQGAAGANVLTF | TGTGCCAGCAGCTCCCCAGGACAGGGGGCGGCTGGGGCCAACGTCCTGACTTTC | TRBD1 | TRBJ2-6 | TRBV5-4 | once
CASSPTDLVNNEQFF | TGTGCCAGCAGCCCGACAGATTTGGTCAACAATGAGCAGTTCTTC | NA | TRBJ2-1 | TRBV11-2 | NA
CASSLATGNEQFF | TGTGCCAGCAGTTTAGCTACTGGGAATGAGCAGTTCTTC | NA | TRBJ2-1 | TRBV27 | few
CASRVSGIVNEQFF | TGTGCCAGCAGGGTGAGCGGAATAGTCAATGAGCAGTTCTTC | NA | TRBJ2-1 | TRBV27 | NA
CASSLLRGTGELFF | TGTGCCAGCAGCTTGTTAAGGGGCACCGGGGAGCTGTTTTTT | NA | TRBJ2-2 | TRBV11-1 | NA
CASRAQTGGRNEQFF | TGTGCCAGTAGGGCCCAGACAGGGGGTCGGAATGAGCAGTTCTTC | TRBD1 | TRBJ2-1 | TRBV19 | NA
CASSYSGSWSTNEKLFF | TGTGCCAGCAGTTACTCCGGTTCCTGGTCCACTAATGAAAAACTGTTTTTT | NA | TRBJ1-4 | TRBV6-5 | once
CAWSPIDGAAGELFF | TGTGCCTGGAGTCCGATAGATGGGGCGGCCGGGGAGCTGTTTTTT | NA | TRBJ2-2 | TRBV30 | NA
CASSFYENGDNEQFF | TGTGCCAGCAGTTTTTATGAGAATGGGGACAATGAGCAGTTCTTC | NA | TRBJ2-1 | TRBV27 | NA
CASSRTGSSYEQYF | TGTGCCAGCAGCCGGACAGGTAGCTCCTACGAGCAGTACTTC | TRBD1 | TRBJ2-7 | TRBV6-1 | once
CASSEGVGGGTDTQYF | TGTGCCAGCAGTGAGGGTGTAGGAGGAGGCACAGATACGCAGTATTTT | NA | TRBJ2-3 | TRBV6-4 | NA
CATSWTPDGLPEQFF | TGTGCCACCAGCTGGACACCCGATGGGCTGCCTGAGCAGTTCTTC | NA | TRBJ2-1 | TRBV15 | NA
CASSMGVRGNEQFF | TGTGCCAGTAGTATGGGGGTGCGTGGGAATGAGCAGTTCTTC | NA | TRBJ2-1 | TRBV19 | medium-sized
CASSRMTSGSDEQFF | TGTGCCAGCAGCCGAATGACTAGCGGGAGCGATGAGCAGTTCTTC | TRBD2 | TRBJ2-1 | TRBV6-5 | NA
CASSFDRGLGEQYF | TGTGCCAGCAGCTTTGACAGGGGGCTCGGCGAGCAGTACTTC | TRBD1 | TRBJ2-7 | TRBV11-1 | medium-sized
CAAQGEIGLAGEASYEQYF | TGTGCCGCACAGGGGGAGATTGGACTAGCGGGAGAGGCATCCTACGAGCAGTACTTC | TRBD2 | TRBJ2-7 | TRBV6-2/TRBV6-3 | NA
CASSPEQIVNTGELFF | TGTGCCAGCTCACCGGAACAGATAGTGAACACCGGGGAGCTGTTTTTT | NA | TRBJ2-2 | TRBV18 | NA
CASSSPQKTSGTGELFF | TGTGCCAGTAGTTCCCCCCAAAAGACTAGCGGCACCGGGGAGCTGTTTTTT | TRBD2 | TRBJ2-2 | TRBV19 | NA
CASSPQGPDTGELFF | TGTGCCAGCTCCCCACAGGGGCCCGACACCGGGGAGCTGTTTTTT | TRBD1 | TRBJ2-2 | TRBV18 | NA
CSVVLNRGPPYGYTF | TGCAGCGTTGTGCTTAACCGGGGACCTCCTTATGGCTACACCTTC | NA | TRBJ1-2 | TRBV29-1 | few
CASSLEGRYEQYF | TGTGCCAGCAGTTTAGAGGGGAGGTACGAGCAGTACTTC | NA | TRBJ2-7 | TRBV12-3/TRBV12-4 | NA
CAWSLSGRAAEQYF | TGTGCCTGGAGCCTCTCGGGGAGGGCCGCCGAGCAGTACTTC | TRBD2 | TRBJ2-7 | TRBV30 | NA
CASSLDGRRDQPQHF | TGTGCCAGCAGCTTGGATGGGAGGCGGGATCAGCCCCAGCATTTT | NA | TRBJ1-5 | TRBV5-5 | NA
CASSPVRDSSIGYTF | TGTGCCAGCTCGCCTGTCCGGGACAGTTCTATCGGCTACACCTTC | TRBD1 | TRBJ1-2 | TRBV18 | NA
CASSPVRTYNSPLHF | TGTGCCAGCAGCCCAGTGAGGACCTATAATTCACCCCTCCACTTT | NA | TRBJ1-6 | TRBV12-3/TRBV12-4 | NA
CAWRRGSTDTQYF | TGTGCCTGGAGGCGGGGGAGCACAGATACGCAGTATTTT | TRBD2 | TRBJ2-3 | TRBV30 | NA
CASSENVQGTGELFF | TGTGCCAGTAGCGAAAATGTACAGGGCACCGGGGAGCTGTTTTTT | NA | TRBJ2-2 | TRBV19 | medium-sized
CASSISPFSGRGTDTQYF | TGTGCCAGTAGTATATCCCCCTTTAGCGGGAGGGGGACAGATACGCAGTATTTT | TRBD2 | TRBJ2-3 | TRBV19 | NA
CASSDAGGDWEADTQYF | TGTGCCAGTTCGGATGCGGGAGGGGATTGGGAGGCCGATACGCAGTATTTT | TRBD2 | TRBJ2-3 | TRBV19 | NA
CASSLAPGGGRETQYF | TGTGCCAGCAGCTTGGCCCCGGGAGGTGGAAGAGAGACCCAGTACTTC | TRBD2 | TRBJ2-5 | TRBV5-4 | few
CASSPPFGRETGELFF | TGTGCCAGCTCACCACCGTTTGGGCGGGAAACCGGGGAGCTGTTTTTT | NA | TRBJ2-2 | TRBV18 | NA
CASSHTSGRAEYEQYF | TGTGCCAGCAGCCACACTAGCGGGAGGGCCGAATACGAGCAGTACTTC | TRBD2 | TRBJ2-7 | TRBV13 | NA
CASTLYWSGANVLTF | TGTGCCAGCACTCTCTATTGGTCTGGGGCCAACGTCCTGACTTTC | NA | TRBJ2-6 | TRBV6-1 | NA
CSVLGREGAKNIQYF | TGCAGCGTTCTGGGACGGGAGGGGGCCAAAAACATTCAGTACTTC | TRBD2 | TRBJ2-4 | TRBV29-1 | NA
CASSLGFSGGGEQFF | TGTGCCAGCAGTTTGGGGTTCAGTGGGGGTGGTGAGCAGTTCTTC | NA | TRBJ2-1 | TRBV27 | NA
CASSPRLAGSSYEQYF | TGTGCCAGCAGCCCAAGACTAGCGGGGAGCTCCTACGAGCAGTACTTC | TRBD2 | TRBJ2-7 | TRBV27 | NA
CASSPTGQGGYEQYF | TGTGCCAGCTCACCCACGGGACAGGGAGGCTACGAGCAGTACTTC | TRBD1 | TRBJ2-7 | TRBV18 | NA
CASSIEGTSGSYEQYF | TGTGCCAGTAGTATAGAAGGGACTAGCGGCTCCTACGAGCAGTACTTC | TRBD2 | TRBJ2-7 | TRBV19 | few
CSVEARRATGWGNTIYF | TGCAGCGTTGAGGCCCGCAGGGCGACGGGCTGGGGAAACACCATATATTTT | NA | TRBJ1-3 | TRBV29-1 | few
CSVELAGGDEQFF | TGCAGCGTTGAGCTAGCGGGAGGGGATGAGCAGTTCTTC | TRBD2 | TRBJ2-1 | TRBV29-1 | medium-sized
CASSIAPRGSNQPQHF | TGTGCCAGTAGTATAGCCCCCAGGGGTAGCAATCAGCCCCAGCATTTT | NA | TRBJ1-5 | TRBV19 | NA
CAWSRGQPYEQYF | TGTGCCTGGAGTAGAGGGCAGCCCTACGAGCAGTACTTC | NA | TRBJ2-7 | TRBV30 | NA
CASPGTGVSYEQYF | TGTGCCAGCCCCGGGACAGGGGTCTCCTACGAGCAGTACTTC | TRBD1 | TRBJ2-7 | TRBV19 | once
CASSLGVLDTGELFF | TGTGCCAGCAGTTTGGGGGTGTTGGACACCGGGGAGCTGTTTTTT | NA | TRBJ2-2 | TRBV12-3/TRBV12-4 | NA
CASSPYYETGAKNIQYF | TGTGCCAGCAGCCCCTATTACGAGACTGGGGCCAAAAACATTCAGTACTTC | NA | TRBJ2-4 | TRBV27 | NA